This paragraph covers one T cell receptor beta chain sequence. These data originate in a study of blood T cell repertoires in COVID-19. Study-level background: The study drew acute and convalescent COVID-19 samples from the United States, Italy and Spain. T cells, B-cell-depleted T cells, or PBMCs supplied cDNA or gDNA.

Methods used by the authors: Scientists estimated how many nucleated cells there were by amplifying reference gene primers. Sequencing was performed with immunoSEQ multiplex PCR; in TCRdb, only in-frame clones are kept and a portion is missing. That table gives V, J and clone size, and the DNA gave D and trimming. The repertoire holds some 200,000 clones, with roughly 84% as singletons. V was trimmed by 1 base and J by 7 bases, leaving 7 bases between them. The CDR3 extends over 13 amino acids. The germline V gene has CDR1 SGHNT and CDR2 YENEEA. This receptor was taken from a man aged 50 or older with active or convalescent COVID-19. The gene calls are TRBV11-3 and TRBJ2-2; D is ambiguous. Input material: peripheral blood. CDR3 DNA: TGTGCCAGCAGCTTAGCGGGTTACGGGGAGCTGTTTTTT. It yields the protein CASSLAGYGELFF.